This T cell receptor beta chain was sequenced in a study of human T cells and chemical hapten exposure. Time point noted: patch test 1, 2 weeks after DPC sensitization. Treatment: therapeutic diphenylcyclopropenone sensitization with weekly scalp DPC. This CDR3 has 15 residues. Germline V gives CDR1 SGDLS, CDR2 YYNGEE. V lost 0 bases and J lost 8, with 17 bases in between. TCRdb re-derived calls from the RACE reads in MiXCR, one entry per CDR3 protein. The table has around 76,000 distinct CDR3 sequences, about an eighth seen once. This sequence was found in a woman between 55 and 75 years old with alopecia areata. Some clones in this sample may be carry-over from other donors' samples. The V gene is TRBV9, the J gene TRBJ1-1; D uncertain. The sample in question was whole blood, obtained in connection with sensitization to the hapten diphenylcyclopropenone (DPC). The CDR3 spells CASSVGPVGHGEAFF. The CDR3 DNA is TGTGCCAGCAGCGTAGGGCCAGTCGGGCACGGAGAAGCTTTCTTT.